This T cell receptor (beta chain) was sequenced for a study of human T cells and chemical hapten exposure. Study context: Yields of TCR per sample differed, chiefly owing to small differences in pooled library volume. General study results and limits: Expanded TCRs grouped into significantly more large CDR3 similarity clusters than controls produced.

Trimming removed 4 bases from V and 4 bases from J; junction bases left unmatched: 16. Germline CDR1 reads SGHAT; CDR2 reads FQNNGV. The CDR3 runs 17 residues. TCRdb called the RACE reads again in MiXCR, with one record for every CDR3 protein. The data hold fewer than 100,000 distinct CDR3 sequences, with around 11% observed a single time. The time point denotes: patch test 1, 2 weeks after DPC sensitization. Treatment reported: therapeutic diphenylcyclopropenone sensitization with weekly scalp DPC. Unfractionated whole blood yielded the extracted total RNA. There are many counts of this clonotype. Its target is not known.

The material was whole blood, obtained in connection with sensitization to the hapten diphenylcyclopropenone (DPC). V gene TRBV11-2 combines with J gene TRBJ2-7, with 7 bases lining up with TRBD1. The receptor's source is a woman aged 55-70 years with alopecia areata. Some clones in this sample may be carry-over from other donors' samples. CDR3 sequence reads: CASSSPNRGTFQYEQYF. In DNA form, the CDR3 reads TGTGCCAGCAGCTCACCAAACAGGGGAACTTTCCAATACGAGCAGTACTTC.